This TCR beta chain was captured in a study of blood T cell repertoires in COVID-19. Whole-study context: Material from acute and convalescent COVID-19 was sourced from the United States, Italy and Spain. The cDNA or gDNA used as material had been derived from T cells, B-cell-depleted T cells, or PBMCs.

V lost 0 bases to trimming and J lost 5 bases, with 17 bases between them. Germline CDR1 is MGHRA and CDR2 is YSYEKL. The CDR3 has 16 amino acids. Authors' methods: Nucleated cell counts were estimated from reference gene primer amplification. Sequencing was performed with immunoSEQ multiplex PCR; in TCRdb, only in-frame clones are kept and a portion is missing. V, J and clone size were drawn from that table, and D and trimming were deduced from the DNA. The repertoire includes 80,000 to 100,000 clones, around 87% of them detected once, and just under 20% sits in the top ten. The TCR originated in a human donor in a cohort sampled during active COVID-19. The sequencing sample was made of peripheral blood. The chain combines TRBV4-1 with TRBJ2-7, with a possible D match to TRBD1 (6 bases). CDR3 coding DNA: TGCGCCAGCAGCCAAGAAGTGCGCCAGGGGATCAACGAGCAGTACTTC. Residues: CASSQEVRQGINEQYF.